The 2 T cell receptor beta chains below come from one sample, sequenced in a study of blood T cell repertoires in COVID-19. Some clones are missing from TCRdb's copy, which holds only in-frame ones; the method was immunoSEQ multiplex PCR. This table has under 200,000 clones, over 70% appearing once. Specimen: PBMCs or T cells enriched from blood (not recorded which). The receptors stem from a woman between 40 and 50 years old with acute COVID-19.

V is TRBV14 and J is TRBJ1-2, with 9 bases aligning to TRBD1. V shed 5 bases and J 4 bases; nucleotides not matched to a gene: 8. The CDR3 extends over 15 amino acids. CDR1 SGHDN and CDR2 FVKESK come from the germline V gene. The CDR3 sequence: CASSTGTGKLYGYTF. Here the CDR3 DNA reads TGTGCCAGCAGCACCGGGACAGGGAAACTCTATGGCTACACCTTC. The full variable domain, its missing parts supplied by reference TRBV14 and TRBJ1-2, is EAGVTQFPSHSVIEKGQTVTLRCDPISGHDNLYWYRRVMGKEIKFLLHFVKESKQDESGMPNNRFLAERTGGTYSTLKVQPAELEDSGVYFCASSTGTGKLYGYTFGSGTRLTVV.

The chain links TRBV5-1 to TRBJ2-1, with 7 bases fitting TRBD2. Germline-derived CDR1 and CDR2 are SGHRS and YFSETQ. This CDR3 has 18 residues. Trimming cost V 4 bases and J 7 bases; bases outside gene matches: 20. The CDR3 bases are TGCGCCAGCAGCGGCGGACTAGAAACCGCTGGTTTAATGAATGAGCAGTTCTTC. Protein product: CASSGGLETAGLMNEQFF.